Below, 15 T cell receptor beta chains from the same sample are listed, as sequenced in a study of OX40 agonist ivuxolimab in advanced cancers. The protocol was immunoSEQ multiplex PCR, while the TCRdb copy is restricted to in-frame clones and leaves out a portion. The sample includes 70,000 to 80,000 clones, more than 75% seen only once; the top ten take around 0.78%. The starting material was CD4+ or CD8+ T cells sorted from blood, obtained in a trial of the OX40 agonist ivuxolimab. These receptor sequences come from an adult with an advanced solid tumor such as melanoma, head and neck, liver or kidney cancer.

The chain combines TRBV4-1 with TRBJ2-7, with 11 positions matching TRBD1. V shed 2 bases and J 5 bases; nucleotides not matched to a gene: 17. This CDR3 contains 19 residues. Per the germline V gene, CDR1 is MGHRA and CDR2 is YSYEKL. For the CDR3, the DNA is TGCGCCAGCAGCCAAATATACAATACCGGGACAGGGGGTGGCCACGAGCAGTACTTC. Amino acid sequence: CASSQIYNTGTGGGHEQYF.

The rearrangement joins TRBV7-6 to TRBJ2-2, with unresolved D. CDR3 length: 16 residues. Germline V gene lookup returns CDR1 SGHVS and CDR2 FNYEAQ. Trimming shortened V by 5 bases and J by 3 bases, and 16 bases separated the two germline ends. The CDR3 here is CASSPHRGSYTGELFF. CDR3 sequence (DNA): TGTGCCAGCAGCCCCCACCGAGGCTCCTACACCGGGGAGCTGTTTTTT.

The chain joins TRBV9 to TRBJ1-5; possibly TRBD1 for D (6 bases). CDR3 length: 15 residues. Trimming pared 0 bases from V and 6 bases from J, leaving 13 bases between. Germline V gives CDR1 SGDLS, CDR2 YYNGEE. The CDR3: CASSVVGGRRQPQHF. The CDR3 DNA reads as TGTGCCAGCAGCGTAGTAGGGGGAAGGCGTCAGCCCCAGCATTTT.

In the case of this clone: One junction end does not reproduce the germline sequence, and a read error may be involved. V is TRBV11-3 and J is TRBJ2-3, with TRBD1 matching 7 bases. The germline V gene has CDR1 SGHNT and CDR2 YENEEA. CDR3 length equals 14 residues. As DNA, the CDR3 is TGTGCCAGCAGCCTGGACAGGAGCACAGATGCGCAGTATTTT. The encoded protein is CASSLDRSTDAQYF.

The V call is TRBV15, the J call TRBJ2-1, with 8 bases aligning to TRBD2. The junction had 10 bases not matched to a gene; V was cut back by 3 bases and J by 3 bases. The V gene's germline CDR1 is LNHNV and CDR2 YYDKDF (reference sequence). CDR3 length: 17 amino acids. The CDR3 spells CATSSPFSGAIYNEQFF. CDR3 bases: TGTGCCACCAGCAGCCCATTTAGCGGGGCAATCTACAATGAGCAGTTCTTC. The entire variable domain, with the rest obtained from reference TRBV15 and TRBJ2-1, is as follows: DAMVIQNPRYQVTQFGKPVTLSCSQTLNHNVMYWYQQKSSQAPKLLFHYYDKDFNNEADTPDNFQSRRPNTSFCFLDIRSPGLGDTAMYLCATSSPFSGAIYNEQFFGPGTRLTVL.

The J gene is TRBJ2-5, the V gene TRBV11-2, with TRBD2 matching over 14 bases. The CDR3 consists of 16 residues. Trimming took 5 bases from V and 4 from J; bases not matched to a gene: 6. Germline CDR1 and CDR2: SGHAT and FQNNGV. The CDR3 DNA reads as TGTGCCAGCAGCCCCTCTGGGACTAGCGGGGGAGAGACCCAGTACTTC. It yields the protein CASSPSGTSGGETQYF.

CDR3 protein: CASRSTDSSYGYTF. As DNA, the CDR3 is TGTGCCAGCAGGTCCACGGACAGTTCCTATGGCTACACCTTC. The rearrangement links TRBV7-9 to TRBJ1-2; perhaps TRBD1 as D (6 bases). The V end was cut by 6 bases, the J end by 4 bases, with 15 bases between. Germline CDR1 is SEHNR and CDR2 is FQNEAQ (reference sequence). This CDR3 contains 14 residues.

This clone was seen only once. The genes are TRBV23-1 and TRBJ1-4, with unresolved D. TRBV23-1 is sorted into the ORF group, with uncertain function. The CDR3 has 16 amino acids. With 0 bases removed from V and 0 bases from J, the gap between germline ends came to 8 bases. For the CDR3, the DNA is TGCGCCAGCAGTCAATCTAGGGCGTCAACTAATGAAAAACTGTTTTTT. Its translation is CASSQSRASTNEKLFF.

This chain links TRBV7-2 with TRBJ1-1; tentative D call: TRBD1 (5 bases). V lost 5 bases and J 4 bases, leaving 17 bases between the germline ends. Per germline, CDR1 SGHTA and CDR2 FQGNSA. The CDR3 contains 15 residues. This CDR3 reads CASSLLGVEATEAFF. In DNA form, the CDR3 reads TGTGCCAGCAGCCTTCTAGGGGTTGAGGCCACTGAAGCTTTCTTT.

V gene TRBV4-1 combines with J gene TRBJ1-3; D perhaps matches TRBD1 (6 bases). V dropped 4 bases and J dropped 2 bases, with 12 bases sitting between them. In germline, CDR1 is MGHRA, CDR2 YSYEKL. The CDR3 is 15 amino acids. CDR3 region: CASSRLGTTGNTIYF. The CDR3 DNA reads TGCGCCAGCAGCCGGCTCGGGACAACTGGAAACACCATATATTTT.

The J gene is TRBJ2-2, the V gene TRBV5-1; D is undetermined. The CDR3 totals 13 residues. The germline gives CDR1 SGHRS, CDR2 YFSETQ. Trimming left V 4 bases short and J 4 bases short, with 8 bases between. The CDR3 DNA reads as TGCGCCAGCAGCAACGTTCTCACCGGGGAGCTGTTTTTT. Residues: CASSNVLTGELFF. Full variable domain (rest looked up from reference TRBV5-1 and TRBJ2-2): KAGVTQTPRYLIKTRGQQVTLSCSPISGHRSVSWYQQTPGQGLQFLFEYFSETQRNKGNFPGRFSGRQFSNSRSEMNVSTLELGDSALYLCASSNVLTGELFFGEGSRLTVL.

This clone was observed a single time. The chain recombines TRBV7-9 with TRBJ1-2; TRBD1 might be the D (5 bases). Germline V lookup: CDR1 SEHNR, CDR2 FQNEAQ (reference sequence). The V gene lost 2 bases and the J gene lost 4 bases, with 14 bases spanning the gap. There are 15 residues in the CDR3. The CDR3 protein is CASSLNPQGGYGYTF. In DNA form, the CDR3 reads TGTGCCAGCAGCTTAAATCCCCAGGGAGGCTATGGCTACACCTTC.

The genes are TRBV6-6 and TRBJ1-5; TRBD1 is a possible D gene (6 bases). CDR1 MNHNY and CDR2 SVGAGI come from the germline V gene (reference sequence). V was cut by 10 bases and J by 1 base, with 11 bases left in between. This CDR3 comprises 13 residues. Here the CDR3 DNA reads TGTGCCACCGAAGGACAGAGCAATCAGCCCCAGCATTTT. Its protein is CATEGQSNQPQHF.

V is TRBV4-1 and J is TRBJ1-4, with 7 bases identical to TRBD1. The CDR3 consists of 17 residues. In germline, CDR1 is MGHRA, CDR2 YSYEKL. V was clipped by 0 bases and J by 7 bases; unmatched bases: 11. CDR3 bases: TGCGCCAGCAGCCAAGATCCGCTCAGGGGGTCGGGTGAAAAACTGTTTTTT. Translation: CASSQDPLRGSGEKLFF.

This rearrangement joins TRBV9 to TRBJ2-3; TRBD2 aligns across 10 bases. This CDR3 region has 16 residues. The ends lost 0 bases at V and 1 base at J; junction bases unmatched: 2. CDR1 and CDR2 from the germline V gene are SGDLS and YYNGEE. CDR3 sequence reads: CASSVGAGGGTDTQYF. The CDR3 nucleotides are TGTGCCAGCAGCGTAGGAGCGGGGGGGGGCACAGATACGCAGTATTTT.